This T cell receptor beta chain emerged from a study of blood T cell repertoires in COVID-19. Looking at the study overall: Researchers got acute and convalescent COVID-19 samples from the United States, Italy and Spain. PBMCs, B-cell-depleted T cells, or T cells provided the cDNA or gDNA that made up the material.

This clone was observed a few times. In the study's own analysis: How many nucleated cells were present was estimated from reference gene primer amplification. Only in-frame clones appear in the TCRdb table, and some are missing; sequencing was by immunoSEQ multiplex PCR. That table furnishes V, J and clone size, whereas the DNA furnished D and trimming. The sample carries approximately 40,000 clones, around 77% recorded once. Source material: peripheral blood. This clonotype was sampled from a man at least 80 years old with active or convalescent COVID-19.

The CDR3 spells CAWTGSGSNQPQHF. The CDR3 DNA reads as TGTGCCTGGACAGGGTCAGGTAGCAATCAGCCCCAGCATTTT. The rearrangement uses TRBV30 and TRBJ1-5; D perhaps matches TRBD1 (5 bases). V shed 4 bases and J shed 0 bases, with 10 bases lying between them. CDR1 GTSNPN and CDR2 SVGIG come from the germline V gene (reference sequence). The CDR3 sequence is 14 residues long.